Only one count was recorded for the clone carrying this TCR beta chain. Its antigen is as yet unknown. This entry is derived from a study of memory CD4+ T cells and cytomegalovirus serostatus. Study overall: Donors were healthy Belgian adults, 10 or so CMV seropositive and about two dozen seronegative. Study conclusions and caveats: CD4+ memory repertoires contained about 40% of the roughly 160 reported CMV TCRbeta sequences.

This CDR3 contains 14 residues. The V gene's germline CDR1 is MDHEN and CDR2 SYDVKM. Germline trimming cut 7 bases from V and 9 bases from J; bases unmatched to any gene: 11. Authors' data handling: After removing out-of-frame reads, under 2.5 million distinct TCRbeta sequences remained. Data came from immunoSEQ multiplex PCR; TCRdb stores just in-frame clones and leaves some out. Clonal size and the V and J genes are those of that table, whereas D and trimming came from the DNA. The table has about 82,000 clones, approximately 80% seen once. The sort gate was single viable CD3+CD4+CD8-CD45RO+ cells for memory CD4+ T cells. CD4+ T cells were isolated by positive magnetic selection.

The specimen was memory CD4+ T cells from blood. This clonotype was sampled from an adult in good health and CMV-seronegative. The rearrangement uses TRBV28 and TRBJ2-1; 8 positions match TRBD1. The CDR3 DNA reads as TGTGCCAGCAACCAGAGACAGGGGTTCGGTGAGCAGTTCTTC. Residues: CASNQRQGFGEQFF. The full variable domain, rest sourced from reference TRBV28 and TRBJ2-1, is DVKVTQSSRYLVKRTGEKVFLECVQDMDHENMFWYRQDPGLGLRLIYFSYDVKMKEKGDIPEGYSVSREKKERFSLILESASTNQTSMYLCASNQRQGFGEQFFGPGTRLTVL.